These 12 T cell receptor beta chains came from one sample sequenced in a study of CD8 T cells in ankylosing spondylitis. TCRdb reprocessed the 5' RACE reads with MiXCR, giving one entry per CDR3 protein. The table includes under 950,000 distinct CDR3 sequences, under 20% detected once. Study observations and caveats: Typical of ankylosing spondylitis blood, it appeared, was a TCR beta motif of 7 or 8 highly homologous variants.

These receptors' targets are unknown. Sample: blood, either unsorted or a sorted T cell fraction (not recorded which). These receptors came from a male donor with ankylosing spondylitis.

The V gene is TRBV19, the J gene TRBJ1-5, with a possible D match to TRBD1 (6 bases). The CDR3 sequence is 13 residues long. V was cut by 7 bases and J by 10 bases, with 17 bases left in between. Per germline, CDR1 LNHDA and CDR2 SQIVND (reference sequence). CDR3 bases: TGTGCCAGTACGGAAACAGGGTGGGTTCCCCAGCATTTT. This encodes CASTETGWVPQHF.

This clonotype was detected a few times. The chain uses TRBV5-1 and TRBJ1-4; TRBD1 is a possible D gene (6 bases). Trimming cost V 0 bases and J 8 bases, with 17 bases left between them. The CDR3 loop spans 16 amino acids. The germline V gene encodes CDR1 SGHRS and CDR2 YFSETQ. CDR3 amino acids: CASSLGTAEAVEKLFF. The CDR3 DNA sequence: TGCGCCAGCAGCTTGGGGACAGCGGAAGCGGTGGAAAAACTGTTTTTT.

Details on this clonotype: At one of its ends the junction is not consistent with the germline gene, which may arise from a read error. CDR3 sequence: CASSPPGQPHGIF. The CDR3 DNA is TGTGCCAGCAGTCCCCCCGGCCAGCCCCACGGGATTTTT. This rearrangement joins TRBV12-3 or TRBV12-4 to TRBJ1-4, with D uncertain. The CDR3 loop spans 13 amino acids.

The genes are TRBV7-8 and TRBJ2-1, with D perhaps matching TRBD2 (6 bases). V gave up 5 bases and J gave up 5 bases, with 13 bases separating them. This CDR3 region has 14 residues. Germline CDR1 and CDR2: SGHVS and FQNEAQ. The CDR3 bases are TGTGCCAGCAGCGTTCGGGAGCCCCACAATGAGCAGTTCTTC. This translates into CASSVREPHNEQFF.

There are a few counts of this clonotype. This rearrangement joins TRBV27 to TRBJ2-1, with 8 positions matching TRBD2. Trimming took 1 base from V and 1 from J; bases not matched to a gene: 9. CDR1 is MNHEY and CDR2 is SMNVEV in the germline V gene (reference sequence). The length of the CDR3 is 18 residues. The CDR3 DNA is TGTGCCAGCAGTTTATATCAGTCCGGCGGGGGGTCCTACAATGAGCAGTTCTTC. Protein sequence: CASSLYQSGGGSYNEQFF.

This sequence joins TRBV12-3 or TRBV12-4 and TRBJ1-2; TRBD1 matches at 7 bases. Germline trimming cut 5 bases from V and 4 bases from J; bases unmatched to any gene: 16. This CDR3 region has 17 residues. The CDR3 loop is CASSPATGLPAPYGYTF. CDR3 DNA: TGTGCCAGCAGTCCAGCGACAGGGCTTCCGGCCCCCTATGGCTACACCTTC.

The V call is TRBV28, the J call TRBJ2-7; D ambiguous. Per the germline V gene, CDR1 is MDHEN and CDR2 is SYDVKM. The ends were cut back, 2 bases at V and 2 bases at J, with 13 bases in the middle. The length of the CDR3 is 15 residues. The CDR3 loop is CASSLKLADPYEQYF. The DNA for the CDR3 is TGTGCCAGCAGTTTAAAATTGGCCGACCCCTACGAGCAGTACTTC.

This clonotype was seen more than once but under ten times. CDR3 in DNA: TGTGCCATCCCGGGAGGGGTTGGCTACGAGCAGTACTTC. Its protein is CAIPGGVGYEQYF. This chain connects TRBV7-9 to TRBJ2-7; 8 nucleotides align to TRBD2. This CDR3 spans 13 amino acids. Per germline, CDR1 SEHNR and CDR2 FQNEAQ (reference sequence). J was trimmed by 3 bases and V by 10 bases; bases with no gene match: 8.

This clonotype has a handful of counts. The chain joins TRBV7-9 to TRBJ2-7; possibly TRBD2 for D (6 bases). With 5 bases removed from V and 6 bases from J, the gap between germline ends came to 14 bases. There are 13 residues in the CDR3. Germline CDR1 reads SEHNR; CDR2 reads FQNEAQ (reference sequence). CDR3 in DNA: TGTGCCAGCAGCCCCCCAGCGGGTGGCGAGCAGTACTTC. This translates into CASSPPAGGEQYF.

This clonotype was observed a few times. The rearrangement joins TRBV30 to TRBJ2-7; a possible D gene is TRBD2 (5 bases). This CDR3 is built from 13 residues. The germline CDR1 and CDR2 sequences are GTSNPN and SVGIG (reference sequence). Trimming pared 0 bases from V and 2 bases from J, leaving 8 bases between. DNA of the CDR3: TGTGCCTGGAGTGTCGGAGGAGCCTACGAGCAGTACTTC. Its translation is CAWSVGGAYEQYF.

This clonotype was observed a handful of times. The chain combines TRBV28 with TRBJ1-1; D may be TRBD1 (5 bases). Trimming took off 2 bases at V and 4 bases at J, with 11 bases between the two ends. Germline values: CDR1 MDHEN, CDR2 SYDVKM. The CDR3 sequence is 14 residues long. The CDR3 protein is CASSLLGGSTEAFF. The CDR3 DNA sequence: TGTGCCAGCAGTTTACTGGGGGGGAGCACTGAAGCTTTCTTT.

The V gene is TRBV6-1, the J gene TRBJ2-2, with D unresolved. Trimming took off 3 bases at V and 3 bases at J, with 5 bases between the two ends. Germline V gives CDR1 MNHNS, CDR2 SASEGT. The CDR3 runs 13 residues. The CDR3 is CASSDSYTGELFF. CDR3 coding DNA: TGTGCCAGCAGTGACAGCTACACCGGGGAGCTGTTTTTT.